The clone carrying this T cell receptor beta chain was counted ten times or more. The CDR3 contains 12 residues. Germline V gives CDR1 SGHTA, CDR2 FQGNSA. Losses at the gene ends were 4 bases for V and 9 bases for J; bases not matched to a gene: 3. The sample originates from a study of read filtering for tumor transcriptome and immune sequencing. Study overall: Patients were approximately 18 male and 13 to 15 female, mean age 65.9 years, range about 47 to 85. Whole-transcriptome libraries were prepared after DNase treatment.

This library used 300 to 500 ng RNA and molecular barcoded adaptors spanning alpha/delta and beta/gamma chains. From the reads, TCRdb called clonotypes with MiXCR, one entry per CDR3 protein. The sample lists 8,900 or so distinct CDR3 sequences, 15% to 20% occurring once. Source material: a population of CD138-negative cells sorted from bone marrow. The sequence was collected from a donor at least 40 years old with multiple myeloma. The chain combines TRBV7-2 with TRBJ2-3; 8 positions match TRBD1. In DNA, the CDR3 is TGTGCCAGCAGCTATCAGGGGGCAACGCAGTATTTT. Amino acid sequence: CASSYQGATQYF.